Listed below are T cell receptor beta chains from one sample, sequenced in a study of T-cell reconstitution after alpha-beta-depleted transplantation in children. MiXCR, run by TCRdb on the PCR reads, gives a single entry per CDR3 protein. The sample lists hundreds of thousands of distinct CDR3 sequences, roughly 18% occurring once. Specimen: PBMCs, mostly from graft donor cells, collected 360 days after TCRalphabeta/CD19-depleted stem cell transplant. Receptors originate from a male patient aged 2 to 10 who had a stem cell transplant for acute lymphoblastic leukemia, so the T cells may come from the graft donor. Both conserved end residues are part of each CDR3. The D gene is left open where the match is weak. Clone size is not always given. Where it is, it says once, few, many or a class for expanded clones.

CASSPDRGTSRRRENYEQYF,TGTGCCAGCAGCCCAGATAGGGGTACTAGCCGACGCAGGGAAAACTACGAGCAGTACTTC,few,.,TRBJ2-7,TRBV11-2
CASSLGTSGIDIQYF,TGTGCCAGCAGCTTAGGGACTAGCGGGATTGACATTCAGTACTTC,few,TRBD2,TRBJ2-4,TRBV7-2
CASSEVRLTFTDTQYF,TGCGCCAGCAGTGAGGTTCGGCTAACCTTCACAGATACGCAGTATTTT,few,.,TRBJ2-3,TRBV10-2
CASNSGGVKETQYF,TGCGCCAGCAATTCAGGGGGTGTGAAAGAGACCCAGTACTTC,.,TRBD1,TRBJ2-5,TRBV5-1
CASSSGLAGVTDTQYF,TGTGCCAGCAGCTCCGGACTAGCGGGAGTAACAGATACGCAGTATTTT,.,TRBD2,TRBJ2-3,TRBV7-2
CSVAPRLRTTEAFF,TGCAGCGTTGCGCCGAGACTGAGAACGACTGAAGCTTTCTTT,.,.,TRBJ1-1,TRBV29-1
CASSWAGTGSPLHF,TGTGCCAGCAGTTGGGCAGGGACCGGTTCACCCCTCCACTTT,.,.,TRBJ1-6,TRBV27
CATSRDFPQGNSYEQYF,TGTGCCACCAGCAGAGATTTTCCTCAGGGTAACTCCTACGAGCAGTACTTC,.,.,TRBJ2-7,TRBV15
CASRDRGPGQPQHF,TGTGCCAGCAGGGACAGGGGGCCGGGTCAGCCCCAGCATTTT,.,TRBD1,TRBJ1-5,TRBV12-3/TRBV12-4
CASCPGTGWNEQFF,TGTGCCAGCTGCCCGGGGACAGGTTGGAATGAGCAGTTCTTC,few,TRBD1,TRBJ2-1,TRBV6-2/TRBV6-3
CASSPGQGMSGEQYF,TGTGCCAGCAGCCCCGGACAGGGAATGAGTGGGGAGCAGTACTTC,.,TRBD1,TRBJ2-7,TRBV11-3
CASRQSTRTDTQYF,TGTGCCAGCAGGCAGTCAACTCGCACAGATACGCAGTATTTT,few,.,TRBJ2-3,TRBV7-9
CASSQRLTVTSGGINNEQFF,TGTGCCAGCAGCCAAAGACTAACGGTTACTAGCGGGGGTATAAACAATGAGCAGTTCTTC,.,TRBD2,TRBJ2-1,TRBV3-1
CAIRDPGETQYF,TGTGCCATCAGGGACCCGGGCGAGACCCAGTACTTC,.,.,TRBJ2-5,TRBV10-3
CASSTRALGDGSTNEKLFF,TGTGCCAGCAGCACCCGCGCCCTAGGAGACGGATCAACTAATGAAAAACTGTTTTTT,once,.,TRBJ1-4,TRBV13
CASGIDRGSEKLFF,TGTGCCAGCGGTATCGACAGGGGTAGTGAAAAACTGTTTTTT,.,TRBD1,TRBJ1-4,TRBV27